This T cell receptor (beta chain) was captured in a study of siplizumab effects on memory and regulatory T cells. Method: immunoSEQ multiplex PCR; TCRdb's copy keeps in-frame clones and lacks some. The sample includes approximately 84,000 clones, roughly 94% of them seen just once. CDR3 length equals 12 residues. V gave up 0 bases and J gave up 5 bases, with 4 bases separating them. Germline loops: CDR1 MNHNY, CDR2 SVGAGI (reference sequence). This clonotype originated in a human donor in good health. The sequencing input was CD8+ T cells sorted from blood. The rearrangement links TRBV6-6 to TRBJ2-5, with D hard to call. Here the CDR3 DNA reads TGTGCCAGCAGTTACTCGTTGGAGACCCAGTACTTC. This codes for CASSYSLETQYF.